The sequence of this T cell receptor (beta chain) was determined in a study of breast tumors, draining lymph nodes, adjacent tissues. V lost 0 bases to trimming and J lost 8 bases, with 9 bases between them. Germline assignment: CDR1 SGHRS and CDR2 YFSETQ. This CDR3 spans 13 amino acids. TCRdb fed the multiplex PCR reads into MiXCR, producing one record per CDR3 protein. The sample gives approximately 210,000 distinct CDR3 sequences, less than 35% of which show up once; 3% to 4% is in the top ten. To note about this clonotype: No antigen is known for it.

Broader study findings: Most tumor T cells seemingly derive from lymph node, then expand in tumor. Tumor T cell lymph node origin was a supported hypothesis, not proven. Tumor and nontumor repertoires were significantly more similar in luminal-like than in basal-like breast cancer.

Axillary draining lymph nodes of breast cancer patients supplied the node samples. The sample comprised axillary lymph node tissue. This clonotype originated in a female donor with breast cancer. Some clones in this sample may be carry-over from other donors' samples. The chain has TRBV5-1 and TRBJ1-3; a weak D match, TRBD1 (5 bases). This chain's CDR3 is CASSLAGDHTIYF. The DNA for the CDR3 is TGCGCCAGCAGCTTGGCGGGGGACCACACCATATATTTT. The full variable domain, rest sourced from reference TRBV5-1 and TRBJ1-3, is KAGVTQTPRYLIKTRGQQVTLSCSPISGHRSVSWYQQTPGQGLQFLFEYFSETQRNKGNFPGRFSGRQFSNSRSEMNVSTLELGDSALYLCASSLAGDHTIYFGEGSWLTVV.